The clone carrying this TCR beta chain was seen a few times. A second PCR of roughly 7 to 11 cycles used a sample-barcoded 5' primer and a J-beta primer mix. TCRdb called the 5' RACE reads again in MiXCR, with one record for every CDR3 protein. The sample contains about 1.7 million distinct CDR3 sequences, roughly 30% of which appear only once. CDR1 is SEHNR and CDR2 is FQNEAQ in the germline V gene (reference sequence). The CDR3 runs 18 residues. V shed 0 bases, J shed 3 bases, and the junction held 12 bases outside the gene matches. The data are from a study of blood T cells in healthy people across ages.

The receptor was derived from a woman in her twenties or thirties in good health. The sample taken for sequencing was blood. The V and J genes are TRBV7-9 and TRBJ2-3; 7 nucleotides line up with TRBD2. The CDR3 coding sequence is TGTGCCAGCAGCTTAGCGCGAGGCCGGCGGGGGTTGACAGATACGCAGTATTTT. This translates into CASSLARGRRGLTDTQYF.